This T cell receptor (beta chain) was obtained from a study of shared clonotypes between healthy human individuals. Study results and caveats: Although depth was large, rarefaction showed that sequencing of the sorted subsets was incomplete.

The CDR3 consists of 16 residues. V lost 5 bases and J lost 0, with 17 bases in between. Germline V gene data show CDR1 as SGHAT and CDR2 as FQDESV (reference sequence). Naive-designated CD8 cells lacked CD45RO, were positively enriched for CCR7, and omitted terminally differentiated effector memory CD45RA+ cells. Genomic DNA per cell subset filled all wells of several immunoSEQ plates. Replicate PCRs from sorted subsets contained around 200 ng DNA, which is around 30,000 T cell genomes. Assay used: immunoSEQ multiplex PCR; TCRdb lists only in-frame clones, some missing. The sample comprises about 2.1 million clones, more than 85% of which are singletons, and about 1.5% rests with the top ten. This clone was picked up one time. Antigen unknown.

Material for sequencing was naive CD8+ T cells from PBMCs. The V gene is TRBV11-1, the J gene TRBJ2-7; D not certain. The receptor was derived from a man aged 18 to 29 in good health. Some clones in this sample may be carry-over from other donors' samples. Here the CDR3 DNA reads TGTGCCAGCAGCGAACAAGCCCCCAGGAGCTCCTACGAGCAGTACTTC. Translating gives CASSEQAPRSSYEQYF. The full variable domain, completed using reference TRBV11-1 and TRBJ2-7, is EAEVAQSPRYKITEKSQAVAFWCDPISGHATLYWYRQILGQGPELLVQFQDESVVDDSQLPKDRFSAERLKGVDSTLKIQPAELGDSAMYLCASSEQAPRSSYEQYFGPGTRLTVT.